The entry below describes one TCR beta chain. This sample stems from a study of blood T cell repertoires in COVID-19. Study context: Samples of COVID-19 (acute and convalescent) were obtained from the United States, Italy and Spain.

Germline V gives CDR1 MNHEY, CDR2 SVGAGI. The CDR3 length is 16 residues. V was trimmed by 0 bases and J by 0 bases, leaving 12 bases between them. Produced via immunoSEQ multiplex PCR; TCRdb's table is partial and in-frame only. Among some 240,000 clones listed, 65% to 90% were seen once. Sample: peripheral blood. V usage is TRBV6-5 and J usage is TRBJ2-7; D may be TRBD1 (6 bases). This clonotype was obtained from a woman between 35 and 50 years old who had recovered from COVID-19. As DNA, the CDR3 is TGTGCCAGCAGTTACTCGGGGGACAAGAGCTCCTACGAGCAGTACTTC. Amino acid sequence: CASSYSGDKSSYEQYF.